The rows below give T cell receptor beta chains drawn from one sample of a study of CXCR3-negative and CXCR3-positive naive CD8 T cells. TCRdb reprocessed the 5' RACE reads and stores each CDR3 protein as one record, lacking DNA. The table for this sample gives about 92,000 distinct CDR3 sequences. Input material: naive CXCR3+ CD8+ T cells from blood. All receptors come from a human donor in good health. Some clones in this sample may be carry-over from other donors' samples. Both conserved end residues are part of each CDR3.

CDR3aa	v_gene	j_gene	len
CSVDPLEAGGLTEQFF	TRBV29-1	TRBJ2-1	16
CASSLTPYSNQPQHF	TRBV28	TRBJ1-5	15
CASSQSPGRTQETQYF	TRBV23-1	TRBJ2-5	16
CASSPTQAHRDRVSYEQYF	TRBV12-3/TRBV12-4	TRBJ2-7	19
CASSLMRDSGNEQFF	TRBV27	TRBJ2-1	15
CASFAAGSSYEQYF	TRBV28	TRBJ2-7	14
CSVGGLAGKDTQYF	TRBV29-1	TRBJ2-3	14
CASSPGQGGSNQPQHF	TRBV7-6	TRBJ1-5	16
CAISESTSGPEAFF	TRBV10-3	TRBJ1-1	14
CASSLTRGDTEAFF	TRBV12-3/TRBV12-4	TRBJ1-1	14
CASSLTPFRLASGNEQFF	TRBV5-1	TRBJ2-1	18
CATSDFRDSTGELFF	TRBV24-1	TRBJ2-2	15
CASSPQRDPYNEQFF	TRBV7-9	TRBJ2-1	15
CASSRRDEAFF	TRBV28	TRBJ1-1	11
CASSLGRDNQPQHF	TRBV12-3/TRBV12-4	TRBJ1-5	14
CASSLDSTGHQPQHF	TRBV27	TRBJ1-5	15
CASSFWKGAWGRDTQYF	TRBV5-6	TRBJ2-3	17
CASSYNPGYEQYF	TRBV6-5	TRBJ2-7	13
CASSTTGYGTQYF	TRBV7-9	TRBJ2-5	13
CASSLDVAEETQYF	TRBV11-2	TRBJ2-5	14
CASSVGAGAGYEQYF	TRBV9	TRBJ2-7	15
CASSPRDLHEQYF	TRBV6-4	TRBJ2-7	13
CASSFGQQNTEAFF	TRBV12-3/TRBV12-4	TRBJ1-1	14
CSASRVGDYGYTF	TRBV20-1	TRBJ1-2	13